These 28 T cell receptor beta chains came from one sample sequenced in a study of vaccination and CD4 T cells after COVID-19. Indicated treatment: roughly 10-day PBMC culture with coronavirus spike peptide pools or control peptides (ViraFEST assay). Cultured CD4+ T cell DNA underwent sequencing with the Oncomine TCR Beta short-read assay. TCRdb ran MiXCR on the PCR reads and lists one entry per CDR3 protein. The sample shows about 12,000 distinct CDR3 sequences, about 29% of them seen only once. These TCRs' antigens remain unknown. The source material was cultured CD4+ T cells from blood. These receptors were collected from a human donor with COVID-19.

The chain carries TRBV7-9 and TRBJ1-3, with D perhaps matching TRBD1 (6 bases). The V end lost 7 bases, the J end lost 0 bases, and 10 bases lay between the germline ends. The CDR3 has 14 amino acids. The germline CDR1 and CDR2 sequences are SEHNR and FQNEAQ (reference sequence). CDR3 amino acids: CASTRGASGNTIYF. The CDR3 DNA reads as TGTGCCAGCACCAGGGGCGCCTCTGGAAACACCATATATTTT.

This clonotype has more than one count but fewer than ten. J is TRBJ2-2 and V is TRBV12-3 or TRBV12-4; 12 bases align to TRBD1. Trimming cost V 5 bases and J 7 bases; bases outside gene matches: 8. This CDR3 contains 16 residues. CDR3 DNA sequence: TGTGCCAGCAGTCCACAGGGGACAGGGGGCGGCGGGGAGCTGTTTTTT. Translation: CASSPQGTGGGGELFF.

This chain uses TRBV6-5 with TRBJ1-6, with unresolved D. The CDR3 contains 16 residues. The V gene lost 0 bases and the J gene lost 4 bases, with 10 bases spanning the gap. CDR1 is MNHEY and CDR2 is SVGAGI in the germline V gene. The DNA for the CDR3 is TGTGCCAGCAGTTACTCGACCGTTATTTATAATTCACCCCTCCACTTT. Protein product: CASSYSTVIYNSPLHF.

This clonotype has just a few counts. V gene TRBV25-1 combines with J gene TRBJ2-5; no definite D call. V lost 3 bases, J lost 3 bases, and 11 bases lay in between. This CDR3 is 14 amino acids long. Germline V CDR1 and CDR2: MGHDK, SYGVNS. CDR3 protein: CASSEAGTEETQYF. The DNA for the CDR3 is TGTGCCAGCAGTGAGGCAGGAACAGAAGAGACCCAGTACTTC.

This clonotype occurred a few times. The chain recombines TRBV6-2 or TRBV6-3 with TRBJ1-5; D gene ambiguous. V was pared by 5 bases and J by 5 bases, with 22 bases between. From germline, CDR1 is MNHEY and CDR2 SVGEGT. The CDR3 extends over 17 amino acids. DNA for the CDR3: TGTGCCAGCAGTCTAAACCCCATACGTGCCTTCCATCAGCCCCAGCATTTT. This encodes CASSLNPIRAFHQPQHF.

This chain links TRBV18 with TRBJ1-2, with D unclear. The CDR3 runs 11 residues. The V and J ends lost 4 bases and 8 bases respectively, with 8 bases between them. Germline V gene sequence: CDR1 KGHSH, CDR2 LQKENI. The CDR3 DNA reads TGTGCCAGCTCACAACAAGAGGGCTACACCTTC. Amino acid sequence: CASSQQEGYTF.

V usage is TRBV12-3 or TRBV12-4 and J usage is TRBJ1-5; tentative D call: TRBD1 (5 bases). Between the trimmed V and J ends, which lost 6 bases and 9 bases, there was a span of 18 bases. This CDR3 comprises 14 residues. The CDR3 DNA sequence: TGTGCCAGCAGGCCCCGTCGGGGGGGTGGGCCCCAGCATTTT. Protein sequence: CASRPRRGGGPQHF.

There are a few counts of this clonotype. The J gene is TRBJ1-1, the V gene TRBV7-9; D is perhaps TRBD1 (5 bases). Trimming cost V 5 bases and J 1 base, with 17 bases left between them. Germline V lookup: CDR1 SEHNR, CDR2 FQNEAQ (reference sequence). The length of the CDR3 is 16 residues. The CDR3 DNA reads as TGTGCCAGCAGCCCAGATCCGGGGCGAGGGAACACTGAAGCTTTCTTT. Protein sequence: CASSPDPGRGNTEAFF.

The chain combines TRBV20-1 with TRBJ1-1, with D perhaps matching TRBD1 (6 bases). This CDR3 is built from 14 residues. CDR1 and CDR2 (germline): DFQATT, SNEGSKA (reference sequence). The V end was cut by 5 bases, the J end by 1 base, with 14 bases between. Written as DNA, the CDR3 is TGCAGTGCTTATAAAGGGGGGCGGAACACTGAAGCTTTCTTT. Translated, it gives CSAYKGGRNTEAFF.

This rearrangement joins TRBV19 to TRBJ1-4; tentative D call: TRBD1 (5 bases). V lost 5 bases, J lost 2 bases, and 12 bases lay in between. In germline, CDR1 is LNHDA, CDR2 SQIVND (reference sequence). This CDR3 is 15 amino acids long. CDR3 DNA sequence: TGTGCCAGTAGTCCTTTGGGGGACACTAATGAAAAACTGTTTTTT. Amino acids: CASSPLGDTNEKLFF.

The V call is TRBV20-1, the J call TRBJ1-2; the D gene is possibly TRBD1 (6 bases). This CDR3 region has 13 residues. The germline V and J ends were trimmed by 6 bases and 5 bases, with 16 bases remaining between them. Looked up from germline, CDR1 is DFQATT and CDR2 is SNEGSKA (reference sequence). The CDR3 is CSALATGGYGYTF. DNA for the CDR3: TGCAGTGCGCTAGCGACAGGAGGGTATGGCTACACCTTC.

The gene calls are TRBV19 and TRBJ2-2; 10 bases match TRBD1. Germline CDR1 reads LNHDA; CDR2 reads SQIVND (reference sequence). Trimming cost V 7 bases and J 2 bases; bases outside gene matches: 10. This CDR3 is built from 17 residues. The CDR3 DNA follows: TGTGCCAGTAACCCGGGACAGGGGACTCCCAACACCGGGGAGCTGTTTTTT. It translates to CASNPGQGTPNTGELFF. Variable domain in full (rest from reference TRBV19 and TRBJ2-2): DGGITQSPKYLFRKEGQNVTLSCEQNLNHDAMYWYRQDPGQGLRLIYYSQIVNDFQKGDIAEGYSVSREKKESFPLTVTSAQKNPTAFYLCASNPGQGTPNTGELFFGEGSRLTVL.

The chain uses TRBV4-3 and TRBJ2-1; D may be TRBD2 (7 bases). Trimming left V 2 bases short and J 0 bases short, with 17 bases between. This CDR3 has 18 amino acids. The V gene's germline CDR1 is LGHNA and CDR2 YSLEER. The CDR3 loop is CASSQKVGGGASYNEQFF. CDR3 nucleotide sequence: TGCGCCAGCAGCCAAAAGGTAGGAGGGGGGGCCTCCTACAATGAGCAGTTCTTC.

This rearrangement joins TRBV9 to TRBJ1-2, with D uncertain. V gave up 0 bases and J gave up 4 bases, with 13 bases separating them. The CDR3 covers 15 residues. In germline, CDR1 is SGDLS, CDR2 YYNGEE. The CDR3 DNA sequence: TGTGCCAGCAGCGTAGATTTGTCCGGTCTCTATGGCTACACCTTC. Encoded protein: CASSVDLSGLYGYTF. Using reference TRBV9 and TRBJ1-2 for the parts outside the CDR3, the full variable domain is DSGVTQTPKHLITATGQRVTLRCSPRSGDLSVYWYQQSLDQGLQFLIQYYNGEERAKGNILERFSAQQFPDLHSELNLSSLELGDSALYFCASSVDLSGLYGYTFGSGTRLTVV.

V and J are TRBV15 and TRBJ1-4; D ambiguous. V dropped 5 bases and J dropped 14 bases, with 18 bases sitting between them. The CDR3 totals 13 residues. From germline, CDR1 is LNHNV and CDR2 YYDKDF (reference sequence). CDR3 loop: CATSPRAGLPLFF. The CDR3 DNA reads TGTGCCACCAGCCCAAGGGCGGGGTTACCGCTGTTTTTT.

This chain links TRBV27 with TRBJ2-7; 9 bases fit TRBD1. V lost 6 bases and J lost 2; bases outside the gene matches: 8. The CDR3 is 15 amino acids. Germline values: CDR1 MNHEY, CDR2 SMNVEV (reference sequence). The CDR3 spells CASRSTGGATYEQYF. CDR3 sequence (DNA): TGTGCCAGCAGGTCTACAGGGGGCGCAACCTACGAGCAGTACTTC.

This chain links TRBV6-1 with TRBJ1-6, with TRBD1 matching over 7 bases. Germline V gene sequence: CDR1 MNHNS, CDR2 SASEGT. This CDR3 is built from 15 residues. V was clipped by 5 bases and J by 10 bases; unmatched bases: 11. The CDR3 sequence is CASSPGQNRVSPLHF. The DNA of the CDR3 is TGTGCCAGCAGTCCGGGACAGAATCGGGTGTCACCCCTCCACTTT.

The chain is built from TRBV28 and TRBJ2-2; 16 bases are shared with TRBD2. This CDR3 contains 17 residues. Unmatched junction bases numbered 1, after V lost 0 bases and J lost 6 bases. Germline CDR1 reads MDHEN; CDR2 reads SYDVKM. The CDR3 DNA sequence: TGTGCCAGCAGTTTATGGGGACTAGCGGGGGGGCCCGGGGAGCTGTTTTTT. Its protein is CASSLWGLAGGPGELFF.

This clonotype is labeled as large. V is TRBV5-1 and J is TRBJ2-2, with D perhaps TRBD1 (5 bases). This CDR3 has 15 residues. The germline V gene has CDR1 SGHRS and CDR2 YFSETQ. V lost 1 base and J 2 bases, leaving 9 bases between the germline ends. CDR3 sequence: CASSLQGSNTGELFF. The DNA for the CDR3 is TGCGCCAGCAGCTTGCAGGGCTCTAACACCGGGGAGCTGTTTTTT.

The V call is TRBV10-2, the J call TRBJ1-2; TRBD1 aligns across 11 bases. V lost 4 bases to trimming and J lost 7 bases; unmatched junction nucleotides: 8. The CDR3 covers 15 residues. Germline lookup yields CDR1 WSHSY and CDR2 SAAADI. DNA for the CDR3: TGCGCCAGCAGTGCCGGTGGACAGGGGGCGCGTGGCTACACCTTC. Residues: CASSAGGQGARGYTF.

The sample holds a few counts of this clonotype. This chain links TRBV12-3 or TRBV12-4 with TRBJ1-1, with 7 positions matching TRBD1. The CDR3 extends over 15 amino acids. V was clipped by 5 bases and J by 4 bases; unmatched bases: 10. The CDR3 DNA reads as TGTGCCAGCAGTCGAAATACAGGGGATACCACTGAAGCTTTCTTT. Its translation is CASSRNTGDTTEAFF.

The rearrangement joins TRBV29-1 to TRBJ1-1; unclear D gene. Looked up from germline, CDR1 is SQVTM and CDR2 is ANQGSEA. The CDR3 contains 11 residues. The ends were cut back, 4 bases at V and 0 bases at J, with 3 bases in the middle. CDR3 protein: CSVVVNTEAFF. CDR3 DNA sequence: TGCAGCGTTGTAGTGAACACTGAAGCTTTCTTT.

V usage is TRBV7-9 and J usage is TRBJ1-3, with D unresolved. The CDR3 is made up of 20 amino acids. V gave up 4 bases and J gave up 5 bases, with 30 bases separating them. Per the germline V gene, CDR1 is SEHNR and CDR2 is FQNEAQ (reference sequence). The CDR3 DNA reads as TGTGCCAGCAGCTCCCTCTTCGAAGGATCGAACAAATCCTTAAGAAACACCATATATTTT. It specifies CASSSLFEGSNKSLRNTIYF.

The chain couples TRBV7-8 to TRBJ2-7; D might be TRBD1 (5 bases). Trimming removed 5 bases from V and 3 bases from J, with 23 bases in between. The CDR3 sequence is 17 residues long. Germline V gives CDR1 SGHVS, CDR2 FQNEAQ. The CDR3, as DNA: TGTGCCAGCAGCCCCCGAATCGACAGATCGGATGACTACGAGCAGTACTTC. This gives the protein CASSPRIDRSDDYEQYF.

The chain combines TRBV5-6 with TRBJ2-5, with a tentative D call TRBD2 (5 bases). V was trimmed by 4 bases and J by 3 bases, leaving 16 bases between them. The CDR3 sequence is 15 residues long. The germline V gene encodes CDR1 SGHDT and CDR2 YYEEEE. CDR3 residues: CASSPPGSLEETQYF. CDR3 nucleotide sequence: TGTGCCAGCAGCCCCCCGGGATCCCTTGAAGAGACCCAGTACTTC.

This clonotype has just a few counts. This rearrangement joins TRBV19 to TRBJ1-5; 7 bases are a match to TRBD1. The CDR3 is 18 residues long. Germline lookup yields CDR1 LNHDA and CDR2 SQIVND (reference sequence). After removal of 4 bases from V and 0 bases from J, the junction contained 12 bases not matched to a gene. The CDR3 protein is CASSTAGQITYSNQPQHF. The CDR3 DNA reads as TGTGCCAGTAGTACCGCGGGACAGATCACTTATAGCAATCAGCCCCAGCATTTT.

This rearrangement joins TRBV6-2 or TRBV6-3 to TRBJ2-3, with D perhaps matching TRBD2 (7 bases). CDR1 is MNHEY, CDR2 SVGEGT, per germline. The CDR3 loop spans 17 amino acids. Trimming shortened V by 0 bases and J by 1 base, and 14 bases separated the two germline ends. CDR3 amino acids: CASSYSFGGPGTDTQYF. CDR3 coding DNA: TGTGCCAGCAGTTACTCTTTCGGGGGGCCCGGCACAGATACGCAGTATTTT.

V usage is TRBV6-1 and J usage is TRBJ2-3; 7 bases are shared with TRBD2. The CDR3 runs 13 residues. Germline CDR1 MNHNS, CDR2 SASEGT. The V segment lost 6 bases and the J segment 4 bases; nucleotides outside the gene matches: 4. CDR3 amino acids: CASRTGGSDTQYF. The CDR3 coding sequence is TGTGCCAGCAGGACCGGGGGGTCAGATACGCAGTATTTT.